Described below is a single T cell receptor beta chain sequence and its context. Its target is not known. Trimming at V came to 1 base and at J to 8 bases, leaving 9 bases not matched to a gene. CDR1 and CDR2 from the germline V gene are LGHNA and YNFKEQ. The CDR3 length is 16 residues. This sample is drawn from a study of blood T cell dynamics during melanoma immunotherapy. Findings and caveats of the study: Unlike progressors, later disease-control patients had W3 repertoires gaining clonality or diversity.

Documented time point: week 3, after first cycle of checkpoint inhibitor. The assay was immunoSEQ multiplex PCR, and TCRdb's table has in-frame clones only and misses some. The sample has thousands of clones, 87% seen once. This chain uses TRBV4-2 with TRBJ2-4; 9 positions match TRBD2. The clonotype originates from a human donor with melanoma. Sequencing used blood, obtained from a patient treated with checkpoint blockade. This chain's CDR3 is CASSQVASGGWDIQYF. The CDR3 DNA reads TGTGCCAGCAGCCAAGTCGCCAGCGGGGGGTGGGACATTCAGTACTTC.